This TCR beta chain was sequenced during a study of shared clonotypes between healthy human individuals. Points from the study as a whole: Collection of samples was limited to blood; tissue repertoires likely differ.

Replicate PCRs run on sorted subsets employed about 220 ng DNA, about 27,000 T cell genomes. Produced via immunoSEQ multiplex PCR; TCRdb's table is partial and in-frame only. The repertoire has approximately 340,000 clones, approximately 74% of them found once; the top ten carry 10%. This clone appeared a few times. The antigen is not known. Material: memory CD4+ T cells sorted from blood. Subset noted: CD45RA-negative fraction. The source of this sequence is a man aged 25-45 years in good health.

The DNA of the CDR3 is TGCGCCAGCAGCCCGGGAATTGGGGTTGGGAGAATGGTCCCCTACGAGCAGTACTTC. Its protein is CASSPGIGVGRMVPYEQYF. The rearrangement uses TRBV5-1 and TRBJ2-7, with TRBD2 as a possible D gene (5 bases). CDR3 size: 19 residues. Trimming removed 4 bases at V and 2 bases at J, with 28 bases between. Per the germline V gene, CDR1 is SGHRS and CDR2 is YFSETQ.